This passage covers 20 T cell receptor beta chains from one sample sequenced in a study of early T cells in non-severe SARS-CoV-2 infection. TCRdb analysed the 5' RACE reads with MiXCR anew, one entry per CDR3 protein. Of around 46,000 distinct CDR3 sequences in the sample, about 9.9% were seen once. Sequencing was performed on whole blood. These TCRs come from an adult who was a healthcare worker with PCR-confirmed SARS-CoV-2 infection or an uninfected control (not recorded which).

In its sample, this clonotype was seen many times. The rearrangement joins TRBV4-1 to TRBJ1-1; D remains unclear. Germline lookup yields CDR1 MGHRA and CDR2 YSYEKL. V was shortened by 0 bases and J by 0 bases, with 5 bases between the two germline ends. This CDR3 contains 14 residues. The CDR3: CASSQDPMNTEAFF. Written as DNA, the CDR3 is TGCGCCAGCAGCCAAGATCCCATGAACACTGAAGCTTTCTTT.

This clonotype was counted a few times. The V call is TRBV25-1, the J call TRBJ1-4; possible D gene TRBD1, 5 bases. Per germline, CDR1 MGHDK and CDR2 SYGVNS. The ends were cut back, 4 bases at V and 2 bases at J, with 14 bases in the middle. The CDR3 has 16 amino acids. CDR3 protein: CASSGTWGSTNEKLFF. Here the CDR3 DNA reads TGTGCCAGCAGTGGAACTTGGGGGTCTACTAATGAAAAACTGTTTTTT.

This clonotype was detected many times. This sequence joins TRBV6-6 and TRBJ1-2; the D gene is possibly TRBD1 (5 bases). Germline CDR1 MNHNY, CDR2 SVGAGI (reference sequence). Trimming stripped 2 bases from V and 7 bases from J, with 5 bases between. The length of the CDR3 is 11 residues. The CDR3 DNA sequence: TGTGCCAGCAGTTACGGGGCTGGCTACACCTTC. Translated: CASSYGAGYTF.

This chain links TRBV28 with TRBJ1-5; tentatively, D is TRBD1 (5 bases). This CDR3 has 13 residues. Between the trimmed V and J ends, which lost 4 bases and 3 bases, there was a span of 7 bases. Germline values: CDR1 MDHEN, CDR2 SYDVKM. The CDR3 DNA reads as TGTGCCAGCAGTTCGACAGTCAATCAGCCCCAGCATTTT. Translating gives CASSSTVNQPQHF.

This clonotype was detected a few times. V gene TRBV10-3 combines with J gene TRBJ2-2; no clear D gene. CDR1 is ENHRY and CDR2 is SYGVKD in the germline V gene. Between the trimmed V and J ends, which lost 7 bases and 2 bases, there was a span of 11 bases. This CDR3 is built from 14 residues. The chain's CDR3 is CAIKATENTGELFF. CDR3 DNA: TGTGCCATCAAGGCAACAGAAAACACCGGGGAGCTGTTTTTT.

There are many counts of this clonotype. The gene calls are TRBV2 and TRBJ2-7, with D possibly being TRBD2 (5 bases). Germline-derived CDR1 and CDR2 are SNHLY and FYNNEI. The CDR3 length is 14 residues. Trimming shortened V by 2 bases and J by 5 bases, and 13 bases separated the two germline ends. CDR3 protein: CASSELEGFNEQYF. The CDR3 DNA reads as TGTGCCAGCAGTGAACTCGAGGGTTTCAACGAGCAGTACTTC.

V gene TRBV6-2 or TRBV6-3 combines with J gene TRBJ2-1, with TRBD2 as a possible D gene (5 bases). In germline, CDR1 is MNHEY, CDR2 SVGEGT. The CDR3 is 17 amino acids. V lost 0 bases, J lost 2 bases, and 14 bases lay in between. CDR3 sequence (DNA): TGTGCCAGCAGTTACTCGCGAGGGCGCCGAACCTACAATGAGCAGTTCTTC. Amino acid sequence: CASSYSRGRRTYNEQFF.

This clonotype has ten or more counts. This chain uses TRBV28 with TRBJ2-7, with TRBD2 as a possible D gene (6 bases). Trimming shortened V by 7 bases and J by 6 bases, and 19 bases separated the two germline ends. Per the germline V gene, CDR1 is MDHEN and CDR2 is SYDVKM. This CDR3 is 14 amino acids long. The CDR3, as DNA: TGTGCCAGCACCCCCGGGACTCCCTCCGGCGAGCAGTACTTC. Its translation is CASTPGTPSGEQYF. Using reference TRBV28 and TRBJ2-7 for the parts outside the CDR3, the full variable domain is DVKVTQSSRYLVKRTGEKVFLECVQDMDHENMFWYRQDPGLGLRLIYFSYDVKMKEKGDIPEGYSVSREKKERFSLILESASTNQTSMYLCASTPGTPSGEQYFGPGTRLTVT.

The sample holds many counts of this clonotype. The rearrangement links TRBV29-1 to TRBJ2-1; 9 bases line up with TRBD1. Germline V CDR1 and CDR2: SQVTM, ANQGSEA. Trimming cost V 5 bases and J 10 bases; bases outside gene matches: 9. CDR3 length: 13 amino acids. The CDR3 bases are TGCAGCGTTTTGGGACAGGGTCGGAGCGAGCAGTTCTTC. Amino acid sequence: CSVLGQGRSEQFF.

This clonotype was seen at least ten times. The chain employs TRBV24-1 and TRBJ2-5; 8 nucleotides match TRBD1. There are 15 residues in the CDR3. The J segment lost 5 bases and the V segment lost 4 bases, leaving 8 bases of the junction unmatched. Germline-derived CDR1 and CDR2 are KGHDR and SFDVKD. The CDR3 reads CATSDHGQGSETQYF. CDR3 DNA: TGTGCCACCAGTGACCATGGACAGGGCAGCGAGACCCAGTACTTC.

The chain links TRBV21-1 to TRBJ2-5. TRBV21-1 is reported as a pseudogene. The CDR3 contains 16 residues. The CDR3 loop is CASSNPVSAPQETQYF. CDR3 sequence (DNA): TGTGCCAGCAGCAACCCCGTGAGCGCACCACAAGAGACCCAGTACTTC.

This clonotype occurred a few times. This chain connects TRBV28 to TRBJ2-1, with D perhaps TRBD1 (6 bases). Trimming left V 5 bases short and J 6 bases short, with 17 bases between. Germline V gives CDR1 MDHEN, CDR2 SYDVKM. The length of the CDR3 is 15 residues. The CDR3 region has the DNA TGTGCCAGCAGTCCCCCAGGGGCGGCGGGCAATGAGCAGTTCTTC. Amino acid sequence: CASSPPGAAGNEQFF.

The chain combines TRBV6-6 with TRBJ2-1; 10 bases agree with TRBD2. This CDR3 is built from 16 residues. Germline lookup yields CDR1 MNHNY and CDR2 SVGAGI (reference sequence). V lost 0 bases to trimming and J lost 7 bases; unmatched junction nucleotides: 6. The CDR3 reads CASSYSTSGNKNEQFF. The DNA of the CDR3 is TGTGCCAGCAGTTACTCAACTAGCGGGAATAAGAATGAGCAGTTCTTC.

This clonotype was seen more than once but under ten times. The chain is built from TRBV5-1 and TRBJ2-1, with 8 bases fitting TRBD2. This CDR3 has 16 amino acids. Germline-derived CDR1 and CDR2 are SGHRS and YFSETQ. Trimming took 0 bases from V and 7 from J; bases not matched to a gene: 9. The CDR3 bases are TGCGCCAGCAGCTTGGCCCCGGGAGGGTCAACTAATGAGCAGTTCTTC. This translates into CASSLAPGGSTNEQFF.

This clonotype was counted once. The chain employs TRBV7-2 and TRBJ1-6; D gene unclear. CDR3 length: 12 amino acids. The germline CDR1 and CDR2 sequences are SGHTA and FQGNSA. With 3 bases removed from V and 10 bases from J, the gap between germline ends came to 7 bases. This CDR3 reads CASSFPGSPLHF. The CDR3 nucleotides read TGTGCCAGCAGCTTCCCTGGGTCACCCCTCCACTTT.

The sample holds many counts of this clonotype. The chain uses TRBV20-1 and TRBJ2-3; no firm D call. Trimming cost V 2 bases and J 0 bases, with 6 bases left between them. The CDR3 consists of 13 residues. The germline V gene has CDR1 DFQATT and CDR2 SNEGSKA (reference sequence). The CDR3 region has the DNA TGCAGTGCTAGACCTCCTAGCACAGATACGCAGTATTTT. Translating gives CSARPPSTDTQYF.

This clonotype has more than one count but fewer than ten. The V call is TRBV20-1, the J call TRBJ1-5; maybe TRBD1 (6 bases). With 3 bases removed from V and 3 bases from J, the gap between germline ends came to 12 bases. Germline loops: CDR1 DFQATT, CDR2 SNEGSKA (reference sequence). The CDR3 totals 14 residues. Here the CDR3 DNA reads TGCAGTGCTAGTACAGGGTCGAACAATCAGCCCCAGCATTTT. Translating it yields CSASTGSNNQPQHF.

This clonotype was found a few times. The chain is built from TRBV4-2 and TRBJ1-2, with D uncertain. The CDR3 totals 14 residues. Per the germline V gene, CDR1 is LGHNA and CDR2 is YNFKEQ. V was shortened by 1 base and J by 4 bases, with 10 bases between the two germline ends. The CDR3 sequence is CASSQGLRFYGYTF. CDR3 nucleotides: TGTGCCAGCAGCCAAGGTCTCAGATTCTATGGCTACACCTTC.

This clonotype occurred a few times. The chain carries TRBV29-1 and TRBJ2-5, with TRBD1 matching 7 bases. The V and J ends lost 4 bases and 5 bases, in that order; junction bases with no gene match: 7. Germline loops: CDR1 SQVTM, CDR2 ANQGSEA. The CDR3 runs to 13 residues. CDR3 nucleotide sequence: TGCAGCGTTGTCAGGGGGAAAGGGGAGACCCAGTACTTC. This codes for CSVVRGKGETQYF. Supplemented by reference TRBV29-1 and TRBJ2-5, the full variable domain reads SAVISQKPSRDICQRGTSLTIQCQVDSQVTMMFWYRQQPGQSLTLIATANQGSEATYESGFVIDKFPISRPNLTFSTLTVSNMSPEDSSIYLCSVVRGKGETQYFGPGTRLLVL.

The chain has TRBV7-2 and TRBJ1-4, with D possibly matching TRBD1 (5 bases). This CDR3 spans 14 amino acids. V was cut by 6 bases and J by 3 bases, with 11 bases left in between. CDR1 is SGHTA and CDR2 is FQGNSA in the germline V gene. The CDR3 protein is CASSSRGSNEKLFF. In nucleotides, the CDR3 is TGTGCCAGCAGTTCGAGGGGCTCTAATGAAAAACTGTTTTTT.